The 10 T cell receptor beta chains presented below share a single source sample, sequenced in a study of blood T cell repertoires in COVID-19. TCRdb keeps only in-frame clones here, not all; method: immunoSEQ multiplex PCR. Among 240,000 or so clones, about four fifths were seen once, and the ten largest hold around 3.3%. The sequenced sample was peripheral blood. These receptors originate from a woman under 30 with acute or convalescent COVID-19.

The chain uses TRBV7-8 and TRBJ2-7; 8 bases are shared with TRBD2. V lost 5 bases and J lost 0; bases outside the gene matches: 3. Per germline, CDR1 SGHVS and CDR2 FQNEAQ. This CDR3 region has 14 residues. The CDR3 here is CASSHSGNSYEQYF. The CDR3 bases are TGTGCCAGCAGCCATAGCGGGAACTCCTACGAGCAGTACTTC.

The V and J genes are TRBV19 and TRBJ1-1; TRBD1 aligns across 10 bases. The CDR3 is made up of 18 amino acids. Trimming at V came to 7 bases and at J to 3 bases, leaving 17 bases not matched to a gene. In germline, CDR1 is LNHDA, CDR2 SQIVND (reference sequence). The CDR3 loop reads CASIKPRGTGVGDTEAFF. DNA for the CDR3: TGTGCCAGTATCAAGCCCAGAGGGACAGGGGTAGGGGACACTGAAGCTTTCTTT.

The chain couples TRBV9 to TRBJ2-3, with 8 nucleotides matching TRBD2. CDR1 is SGDLS, CDR2 YYNGEE, per germline. CDR3 length: 17 amino acids. The ends lost 0 bases at V and 4 bases at J; junction bases unmatched: 10. CDR3: CASSVGSTGGRADTQYF. In DNA form, the CDR3 reads TGTGCCAGCAGCGTAGGATCCACGGGAGGGAGGGCAGATACGCAGTATTTT.

The V and J genes are TRBV28 and TRBJ1-5; D remains unclear. Germline V gives CDR1 MDHEN, CDR2 SYDVKM. V was clipped by 3 bases and J by 7 bases, with 13 bases between them. The CDR3 totals 14 residues. The CDR3 sequence: CASSFPGRRQPQHF. The CDR3 DNA is TGTGCCAGCAGTTTTCCTGGAAGGAGGCAGCCCCAGCATTTT.

This clone was detected a few times. V is TRBV5-1 and J is TRBJ2-3; D is possibly TRBD1 (5 bases). V was trimmed by 0 bases and J by 0 bases, leaving 11 bases between them. Per the germline V gene, CDR1 is SGHRS and CDR2 is YFSETQ. This CDR3 contains 16 residues. For the CDR3, the DNA is TGCGCCAGCAGCTTGGTCCGTCAGGGCAGCACAGATACGCAGTATTTT. Translation gives CASSLVRQGSTDTQYF.

This rearrangement joins TRBV4-3 to TRBJ1-2; TRBD1 might be the D (6 bases). The CDR3 runs to 13 residues. Trimming took 0 bases from V and 6 from J, leaving 8 bases between them. Germline V gene data show CDR1 as LGHNA and CDR2 as YSLEER. The CDR3 nucleotides read TGCGCCAGCAGCCAAGAGTGGGGGCATGGCTACACCTTC. Amino acid sequence: CASSQEWGHGYTF.

The chain joins TRBV4-2 to TRBJ2-3, with D perhaps TRBD1 (5 bases). The CDR3 is 15 amino acids. Germline CDR1 LGHNA, CDR2 YNFKEQ. Trimming took off 1 base at V and 5 bases at J, with 13 bases between the two ends. CDR3: CASSQAPAQGDTQYF. The CDR3 DNA reads as TGTGCCAGCAGCCAAGCGCCGGCCCAGGGAGATACGCAGTATTTT.

This CDR3 reads CASSVGTSGRTDTQYF. CDR3 bases: TGTGCCAGCAGCGTAGGGACTAGCGGACGCACAGATACGCAGTATTTT. The rearrangement joins TRBV9 to TRBJ2-3; TRBD2 matches at 10 bases. J was trimmed by 1 base and V by 0 bases; bases with no gene match: 2. Germline V CDR1 and CDR2: SGDLS, YYNGEE. The CDR3 has 16 residues.

The chain combines TRBV28 with TRBJ1-5, with D perhaps TRBD1 (5 bases). The germline gives CDR1 MDHEN, CDR2 SYDVKM. The CDR3 runs 16 residues. Trimming took off 2 bases at V and 0 bases at J, with 11 bases between the two ends. CDR3 DNA sequence: TGTGCCAGCAGTTTACGGCAGGGTCATAGCAATCAGCCCCAGCATTTT. It specifies CASSLRQGHSNQPQHF.

This rearrangement joins TRBV7-2 to TRBJ1-1; perhaps TRBD1 as D (6 bases). Germline CDR1 is SGHTA and CDR2 is FQGNSA. V lost 2 bases and J lost 1, with 8 bases in between. CDR3 length: 14 residues. CDR3 in amino acids: CASSLRGSNTEAFF. The CDR3 nucleotides read TGTGCCAGCAGCTTAAGGGGGTCGAACACTGAAGCTTTCTTT.